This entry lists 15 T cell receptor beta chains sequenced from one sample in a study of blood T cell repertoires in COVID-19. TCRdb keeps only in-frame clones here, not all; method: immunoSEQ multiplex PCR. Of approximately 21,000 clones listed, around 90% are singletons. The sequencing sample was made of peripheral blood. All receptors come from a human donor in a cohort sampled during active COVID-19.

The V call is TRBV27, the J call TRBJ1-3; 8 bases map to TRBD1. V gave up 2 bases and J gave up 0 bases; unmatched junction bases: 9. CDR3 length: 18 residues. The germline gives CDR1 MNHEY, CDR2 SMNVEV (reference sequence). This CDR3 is CASSLTRTGLSSGNTIYF. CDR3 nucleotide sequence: TGTGCCAGCAGTTTAACCCGGACAGGGTTAAGCTCTGGAAACACCATATATTTT.

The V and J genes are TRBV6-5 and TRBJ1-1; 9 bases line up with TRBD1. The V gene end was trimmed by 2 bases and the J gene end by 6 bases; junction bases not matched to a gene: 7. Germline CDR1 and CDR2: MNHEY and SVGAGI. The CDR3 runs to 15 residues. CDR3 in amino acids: CASSYGIQGAAEAFF. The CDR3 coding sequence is TGTGCCAGCAGTTACGGGATACAGGGGGCCGCTGAAGCTTTCTTT.

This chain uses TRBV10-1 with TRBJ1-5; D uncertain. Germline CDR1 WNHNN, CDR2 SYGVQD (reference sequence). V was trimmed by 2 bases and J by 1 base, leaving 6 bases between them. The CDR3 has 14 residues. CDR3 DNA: TGCGCCAGCAGTGAGGGAGGGAGCAATCAGCCCCAGCATTTT. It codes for CASSEGGSNQPQHF.

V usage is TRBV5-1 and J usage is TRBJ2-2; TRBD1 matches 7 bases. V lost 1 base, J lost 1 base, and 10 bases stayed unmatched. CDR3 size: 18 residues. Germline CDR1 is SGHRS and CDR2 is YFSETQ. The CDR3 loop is CASSLYHPGQLNTGELFF. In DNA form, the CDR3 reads TGCGCCAGCAGCTTGTACCACCCGGGACAGTTGAACACCGGGGAGCTGTTTTTT.

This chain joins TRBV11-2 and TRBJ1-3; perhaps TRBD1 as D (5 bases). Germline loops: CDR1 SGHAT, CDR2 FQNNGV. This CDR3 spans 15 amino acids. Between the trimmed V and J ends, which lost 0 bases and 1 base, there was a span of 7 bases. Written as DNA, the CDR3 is TGTGCCAGCAGCTTAGACAGGGCGTCTGGAAACACCATATATTTT. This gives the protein CASSLDRASGNTIYF.

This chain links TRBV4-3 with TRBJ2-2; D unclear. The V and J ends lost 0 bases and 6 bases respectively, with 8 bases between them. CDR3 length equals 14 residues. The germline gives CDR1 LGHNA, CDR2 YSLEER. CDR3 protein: CASSQERVAGELFF. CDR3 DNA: TGCGCCAGCAGCCAAGAACGGGTAGCCGGGGAGCTGTTTTTT.

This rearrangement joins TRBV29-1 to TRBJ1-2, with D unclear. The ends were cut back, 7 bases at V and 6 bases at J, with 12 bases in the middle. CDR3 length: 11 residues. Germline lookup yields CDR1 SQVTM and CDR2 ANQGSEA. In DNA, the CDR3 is TGCAGCGAACAGACCCCCCATGGCTACACCTTC. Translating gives CSEQTPHGYTF.

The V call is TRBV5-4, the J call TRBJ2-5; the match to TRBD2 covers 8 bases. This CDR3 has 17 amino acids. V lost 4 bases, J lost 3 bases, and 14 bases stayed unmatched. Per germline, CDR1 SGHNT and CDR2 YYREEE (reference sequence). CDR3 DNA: TGTGCCAGCAGCCCCCCGGGGAGCGGGGGCTTTAAAGAGACCCAGTACTTC. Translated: CASSPPGSGGFKETQYF. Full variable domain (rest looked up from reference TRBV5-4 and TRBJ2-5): ETGVTQSPTHLIKTRGQQVTLRCSSQSGHNTVSWYQQALGQGPQFIFQYYREEENGRGNFPPRFSGLQFPNYSSELNVNALELDDSALYLCASSPPGSGGFKETQYFGPGTRLLVL.

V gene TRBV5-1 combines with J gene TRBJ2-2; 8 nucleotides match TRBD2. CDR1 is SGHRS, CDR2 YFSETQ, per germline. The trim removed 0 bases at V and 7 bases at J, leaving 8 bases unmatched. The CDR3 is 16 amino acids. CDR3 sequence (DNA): TGCGCCAGCAGCTTGGCAGCGGGGGTTGTAGACGGGGAGCTGTTTTTT. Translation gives CASSLAAGVVDGELFF.

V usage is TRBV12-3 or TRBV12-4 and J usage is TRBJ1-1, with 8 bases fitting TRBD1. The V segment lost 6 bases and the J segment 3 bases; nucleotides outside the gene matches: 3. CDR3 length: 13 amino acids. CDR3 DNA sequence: TGTGCCAGCAGCCCGACAGGGGACACTGAAGCTTTCTTT. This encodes CASSPTGDTEAFF.

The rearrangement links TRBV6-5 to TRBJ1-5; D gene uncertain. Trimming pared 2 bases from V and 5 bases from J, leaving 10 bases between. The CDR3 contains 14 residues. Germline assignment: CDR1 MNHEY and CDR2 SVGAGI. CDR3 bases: TGTGCCAGCAGTTACAGCGGAGGACATCAGCCCCAGCATTTT. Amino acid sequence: CASSYSGGHQPQHF.

The CDR3 loop reads CASSYSRLNTEAFF. CDR3 nucleotide sequence: TGTGCCAGCAGTTACTCGCGGTTGAACACTGAAGCTTTCTTT. The chain recombines TRBV6-5 with TRBJ1-1; D is uncertain. The CDR3 runs 14 residues. Germline V gene sequence: CDR1 MNHEY, CDR2 SVGAGI. The V and J ends lost 0 bases and 0 bases respectively, with 5 bases between them.

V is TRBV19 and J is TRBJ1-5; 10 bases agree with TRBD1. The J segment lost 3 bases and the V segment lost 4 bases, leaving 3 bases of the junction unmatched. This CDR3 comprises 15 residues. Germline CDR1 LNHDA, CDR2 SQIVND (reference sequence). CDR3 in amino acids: CASSRTGGNNQPQHF. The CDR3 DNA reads TGTGCCAGTAGTAGGACAGGGGGTAACAATCAGCCCCAGCATTTT.

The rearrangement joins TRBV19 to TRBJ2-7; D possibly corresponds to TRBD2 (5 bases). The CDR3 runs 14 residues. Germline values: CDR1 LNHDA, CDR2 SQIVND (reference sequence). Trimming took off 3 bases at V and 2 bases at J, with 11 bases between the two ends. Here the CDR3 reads CASSIDGVAYEQYF. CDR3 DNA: TGTGCCAGTAGTATTGACGGGGTCGCCTACGAGCAGTACTTC.

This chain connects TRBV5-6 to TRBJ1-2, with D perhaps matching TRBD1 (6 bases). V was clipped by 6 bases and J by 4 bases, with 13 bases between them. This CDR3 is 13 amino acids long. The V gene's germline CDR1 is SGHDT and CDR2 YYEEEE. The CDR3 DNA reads TGTGCCAGCACCCAGACAGGAGTCTATGGCTACACCTTC. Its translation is CASTQTGVYGYTF.